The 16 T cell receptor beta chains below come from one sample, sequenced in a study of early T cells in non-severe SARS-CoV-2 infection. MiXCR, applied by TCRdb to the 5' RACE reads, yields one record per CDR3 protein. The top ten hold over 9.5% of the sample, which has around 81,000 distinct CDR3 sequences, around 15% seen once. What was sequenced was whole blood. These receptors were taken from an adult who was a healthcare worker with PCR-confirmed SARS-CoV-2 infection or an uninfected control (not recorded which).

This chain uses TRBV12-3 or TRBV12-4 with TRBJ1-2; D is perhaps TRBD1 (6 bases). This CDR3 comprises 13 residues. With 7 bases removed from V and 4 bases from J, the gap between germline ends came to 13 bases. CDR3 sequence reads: CASTRDIAYGYTF. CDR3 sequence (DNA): TGTGCCAGCACCCGGGACATCGCCTATGGCTACACCTTC.

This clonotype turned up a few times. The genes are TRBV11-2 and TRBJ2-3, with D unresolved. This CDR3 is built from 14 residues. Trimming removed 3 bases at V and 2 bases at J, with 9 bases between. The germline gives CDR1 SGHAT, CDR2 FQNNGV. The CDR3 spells CASSLRQFTDTQYF. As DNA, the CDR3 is TGTGCCAGCAGCTTGCGGCAGTTCACAGATACGCAGTATTTT.

In nucleotides, the CDR3 is TGTGCCAGCAGTGAAGTTCCGCGTCGGGTGGATACGCAGTATTTT. It encodes CASSEVPRRVDTQYF. The V gene is TRBV6-1, the J gene TRBJ2-3; the D is unclear. V was clipped by 1 base and J by 6 bases, with 14 bases between them. The CDR3 is 15 amino acids. Germline CDR1 is MNHNS and CDR2 is SASEGT.

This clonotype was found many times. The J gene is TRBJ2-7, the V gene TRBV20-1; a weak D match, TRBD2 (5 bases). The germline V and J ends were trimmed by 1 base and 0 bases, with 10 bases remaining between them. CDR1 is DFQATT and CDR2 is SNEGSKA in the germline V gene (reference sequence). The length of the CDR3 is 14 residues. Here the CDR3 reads CSARGFGNSYEQYF. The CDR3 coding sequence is TGCAGTGCTAGAGGGTTCGGGAACTCCTACGAGCAGTACTTC.

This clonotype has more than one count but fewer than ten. The CDR3 coding sequence is TGTGCCAGCAGCTTGGATACTTGGGCGGACTATGGCTACACCTTC. Translated: CASSLDTWADYGYTF. The J gene is TRBJ1-2, the V gene TRBV7-8; no reliable D call. This CDR3 comprises 15 residues. Trimming stripped 3 bases from V and 3 bases from J, with 14 bases between. CDR1 and CDR2 (germline): SGHVS, FQNEAQ.

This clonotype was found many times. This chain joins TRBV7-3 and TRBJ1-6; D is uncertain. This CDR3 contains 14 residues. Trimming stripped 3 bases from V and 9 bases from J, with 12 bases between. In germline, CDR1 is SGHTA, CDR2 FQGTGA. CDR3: CASSLGRGPSPLHF. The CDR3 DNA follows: TGTGCCAGCAGCTTGGGGAGAGGGCCTTCACCCCTCCACTTT. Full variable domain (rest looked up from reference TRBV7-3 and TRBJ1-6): GAGVSQTPSNKVTEKGKYVELRCDPISGHTALYWYRQSLGQGPEFLIYFQGTGAADDSGLPNDRFFAVRPEGSVSTLKIQRTERGDSAVYLCASSLGRGPSPLHFGNGTRLTVT.

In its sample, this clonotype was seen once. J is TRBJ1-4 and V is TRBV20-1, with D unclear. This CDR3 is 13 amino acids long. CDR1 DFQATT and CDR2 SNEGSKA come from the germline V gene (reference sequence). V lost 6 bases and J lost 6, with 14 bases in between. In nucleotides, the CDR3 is TGCAGTGCCCCGTCCCTAGAGGATGAAAAACTGTTTTTT. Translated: CSAPSLEDEKLFF.

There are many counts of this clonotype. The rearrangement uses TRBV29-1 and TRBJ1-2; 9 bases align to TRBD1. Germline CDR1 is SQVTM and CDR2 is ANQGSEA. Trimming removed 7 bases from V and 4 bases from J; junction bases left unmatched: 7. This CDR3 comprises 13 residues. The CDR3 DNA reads TGCAGCGACCTCGGACAGGGGAGCTATGGCTACACCTTC. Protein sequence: CSDLGQGSYGYTF.

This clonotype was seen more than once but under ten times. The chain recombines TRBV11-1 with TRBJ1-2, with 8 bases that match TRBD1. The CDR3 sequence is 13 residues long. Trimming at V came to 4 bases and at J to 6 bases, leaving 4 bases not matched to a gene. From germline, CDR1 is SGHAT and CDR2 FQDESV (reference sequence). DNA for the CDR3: TGTGCCAGCAGCTACGACAGGGGCCATGGCTACACCTTC. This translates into CASSYDRGHGYTF.

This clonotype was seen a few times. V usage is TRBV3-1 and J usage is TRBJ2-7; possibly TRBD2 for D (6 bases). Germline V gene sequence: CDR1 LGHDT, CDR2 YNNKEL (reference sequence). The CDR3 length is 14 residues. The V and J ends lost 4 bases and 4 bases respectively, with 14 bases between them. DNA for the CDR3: TGTGCCAGCAGCCCGCGAGGAGGGGAGTACGAGCAGTACTTC. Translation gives CASSPRGGEYEQYF.

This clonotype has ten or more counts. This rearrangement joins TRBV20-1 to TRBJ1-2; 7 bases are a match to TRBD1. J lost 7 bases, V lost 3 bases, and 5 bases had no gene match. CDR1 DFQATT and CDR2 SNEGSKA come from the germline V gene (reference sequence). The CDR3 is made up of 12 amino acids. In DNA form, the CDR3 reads TGCAGTGCTAGGCTGGGACAGATTGGCTACACCTTC. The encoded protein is CSARLGQIGYTF.

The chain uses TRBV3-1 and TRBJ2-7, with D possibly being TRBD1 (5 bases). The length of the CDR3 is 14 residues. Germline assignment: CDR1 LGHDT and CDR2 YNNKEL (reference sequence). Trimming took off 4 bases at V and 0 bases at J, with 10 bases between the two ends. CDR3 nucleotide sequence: TGTGCCAGCAGCCCCCTCGACAGCTCCTACGAGCAGTACTTC. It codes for CASSPLDSSYEQYF.

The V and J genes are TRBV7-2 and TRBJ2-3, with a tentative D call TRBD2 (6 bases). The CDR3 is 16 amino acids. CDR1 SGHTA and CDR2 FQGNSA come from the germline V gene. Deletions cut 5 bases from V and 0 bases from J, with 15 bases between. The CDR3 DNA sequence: TGTGCCAGCAGCCCAAGTGGCGGGGCTAGCACAGATACGCAGTATTTT. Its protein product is CASSPSGGASTDTQYF.

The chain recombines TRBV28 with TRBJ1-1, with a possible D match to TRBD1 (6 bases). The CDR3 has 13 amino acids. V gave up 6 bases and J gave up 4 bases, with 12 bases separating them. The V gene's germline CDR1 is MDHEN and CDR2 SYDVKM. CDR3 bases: TGTGCCAGCAGAGTCACAGGGTTCACTGAAGCTTTCTTT. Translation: CASRVTGFTEAFF.

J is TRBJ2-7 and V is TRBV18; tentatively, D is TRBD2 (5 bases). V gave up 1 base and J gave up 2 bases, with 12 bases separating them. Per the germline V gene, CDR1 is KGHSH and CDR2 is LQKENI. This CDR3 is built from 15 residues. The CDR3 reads CASSPRRGDAYEQYF. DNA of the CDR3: TGTGCCAGCTCACCACGCCGGGGAGATGCCTACGAGCAGTACTTC.

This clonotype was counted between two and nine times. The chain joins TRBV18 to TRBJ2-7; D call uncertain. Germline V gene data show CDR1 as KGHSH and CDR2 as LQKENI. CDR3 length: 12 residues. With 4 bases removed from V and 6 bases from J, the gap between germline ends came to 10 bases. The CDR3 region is CASSLNFIEQYF. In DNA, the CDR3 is TGTGCCAGCTCACTGAACTTTATCGAGCAGTACTTC.